What follows are 26 T cell receptor beta chains derived from one specimen sequenced in a study of neoadjuvant anti-PD-1 for oral cavity cancer. Time point described: after neoadjuvant nivolumab, at surgical resection. Some clones are missing from TCRdb's copy, which holds only in-frame ones; the method was immunoSEQ multiplex PCR. The sample consists of around 21,000 clones, under 55% of them appearing once. Sequences were derived from tumor tissue, sampled after nivolumab (anti-PD-1) treatment. The receptors come from a person aged 35-79 years with oral cavity squamous cell carcinoma.

The rearrangement links TRBV18 to TRBJ1-6; a weak D match, TRBD1 (6 bases). The CDR3 loop spans 14 amino acids. Germline V gives CDR1 KGHSH, CDR2 LQKENI. V gave up 0 bases and J gave up 10 bases, with 10 bases separating them. For the CDR3, the DNA is TGTGCCAGCTCACCACCAGGGGGAGGGTCACCCCTCCACTTT. Translated: CASSPPGGGSPLHF.

The CDR3, as DNA: TGTGCCAGCAGTTTCGGGGGTAATCAGCCCCAGCATTTT. Protein product: CASSFGGNQPQHF. This rearrangement joins TRBV25-1 to TRBJ1-5; TRBD1 is a possible D gene (5 bases). CDR1 MGHDK and CDR2 SYGVNS come from the germline V gene. The CDR3 extends over 13 amino acids. The V end was cut by 5 bases, the J end by 4 bases, with 9 bases between.

This clone was observed a handful of times. The J gene is TRBJ2-2, the V gene TRBV13, with TRBD1 matching 10 bases. The length of the CDR3 is 17 residues. V lost 7 bases to trimming and J lost 4 bases; unmatched junction nucleotides: 12. Germline V gives CDR1 PRHDT, CDR2 FYEKMQ (reference sequence). DNA of the CDR3: TGTGCCAGCAACGACAGGGGGCGCGTTTTGAGCACCGGGGAGCTGTTTTTT. Protein: CASNDRGRVLSTGELFF.

The chain couples TRBV4-3 to TRBJ1-1, with D possibly TRBD1 on 5 matching bases. The V end was cut by 5 bases, the J end by 1 base, with 8 bases between. This CDR3 is built from 13 residues. Germline CDR1 LGHNA, CDR2 YSLEER. This chain's CDR3 is CASSWGKNTEAFF. The CDR3 coding sequence is TGCGCCAGCAGCTGGGGGAAGAACACTGAAGCTTTCTTT.

The rearrangement uses TRBV4-2 and TRBJ2-3; 10 bases map to TRBD2. The CDR3 length is 16 residues. The ends lost 4 bases at V and 5 bases at J; junction bases unmatched: 9. Germline V CDR1 and CDR2: LGHNA, YNFKEQ. The DNA of the CDR3 is TGTGCCAGCAGCCCATCCACTAGCGGGGCGGGAGATACGCAGTATTTT. As protein: CASSPSTSGAGDTQYF.

V usage is TRBV7-2 and J usage is TRBJ2-5; D is unclear. Germline loops: CDR1 SGHTA, CDR2 FQGNSA. This CDR3 contains 13 residues. V was clipped by 3 bases and J by 9 bases, with 14 bases between them. CDR3 DNA: TGTGCCAGCAGCTTGCCCCCGGTTTGGGCCCAGTACTTC. This translates into CASSLPPVWAQYF.

The V gene is TRBV9, the J gene TRBJ1-4; 7 bases agree with TRBD1. The CDR3 runs 14 residues. Germline trimming cut 4 bases from V and 3 bases from J; bases unmatched to any gene: 3. The germline V gene has CDR1 SGDLS and CDR2 YYNGEE. In DNA, the CDR3 is TGTGCCAGCAGCCCCGGGACAGCTAATGAAAAACTGTTTTTT. Translating gives CASSPGTANEKLFF.

V gene TRBV7-7 combines with J gene TRBJ2-5, with D maybe TRBD2 (5 bases). The length of the CDR3 is 15 residues. The germline V and J ends were trimmed by 2 bases and 5 bases, with 15 bases remaining between them. CDR1 and CDR2 from the germline V gene are SSHAT and FNYEAQ (reference sequence). The CDR3 loop reads CASSLSRGASETQYF. The CDR3, as DNA: TGTGCCAGCAGCTTATCCCGGGGTGCGAGCGAGACCCAGTACTTC.

This clone occurred a few times. The chain recombines TRBV5-6 with TRBJ2-7; a weak D match, TRBD1 (5 bases). V dropped 4 bases and J dropped 6 bases, with 11 bases sitting between them. Germline V gene data show CDR1 as SGHDT and CDR2 as YYEEEE. This CDR3 comprises 12 residues. The CDR3 protein is CASSPGLLEQYF. Written as DNA, the CDR3 is TGTGCCAGCAGCCCAGGGCTACTCGAGCAGTACTTC.

This chain uses TRBV5-1 with TRBJ2-3; possibly TRBD1 or TRBD2 for D (5 bases each). The CDR3 loop spans 17 amino acids. CDR1 is SGHRS, CDR2 YFSETQ, per germline. With 4 bases removed from V and 1 base from J, the gap between germline ends came to 19 bases. CDR3 sequence (DNA): TGCGCCAGCAGCGTTGAGGGTTTGGGGGTCCGCACAGATACGCAGTATTTT. Encoded protein: CASSVEGLGVRTDTQYF.

The V call is TRBV7-8, the J call TRBJ2-7; TRBD1 or TRBD2 may be the D gene (6 bases each). The V gene lost 2 bases and the J gene lost 3 bases, with 17 bases spanning the gap. Germline V gene sequence: CDR1 SGHVS, CDR2 FQNEAQ. The CDR3 is 16 amino acids. The CDR3 DNA sequence: TGTGCCAGCAGCTTATGGAGGGGGGTCCCGGGCTACGAGCAGTACTTC. Amino acid sequence: CASSLWRGVPGYEQYF.

This chain links TRBV30 with TRBJ1-5; D unclear. Germline CDR1 is GTSNPN and CDR2 is SVGIG (reference sequence). CDR3 length: 14 residues. V shed 2 bases and J shed 0 bases, with 8 bases lying between them. The CDR3 region is CAWSLGFSNQPQHF. CDR3 nucleotides: TGTGCCTGGAGTTTGGGATTTAGCAATCAGCCCCAGCATTTT. Looking up the rest from reference TRBV30 and TRBJ1-5 gives the full variable domain: SQTIHQWPATLVQPVGSPLSLECTVEGTSNPNLYWYRQAAGRGLQLLFYSVGIGQISSEVPQNLSASRPQDRQFILSSKKLLLSDSGFYLCAWSLGFSNQPQHFGDGTRLSIL.

V is TRBV4-3 and J is TRBJ2-7; 7 bases are a match to TRBD1. This CDR3 spans 15 amino acids. The ends lost 0 bases at V and 5 bases at J; junction bases unmatched: 7. In germline, CDR1 is LGHNA, CDR2 YSLEER. This CDR3 reads CASSQDMTGINEQYF. The CDR3 bases are TGCGCCAGCAGCCAAGATATGACAGGGATTAACGAGCAGTACTTC.

The V and J genes are TRBV19 and TRBJ2-1, with 8 bases lining up with TRBD1. The CDR3 extends over 14 amino acids. In germline, CDR1 is LNHDA, CDR2 SQIVND (reference sequence). Trimming took 6 bases from V and 7 from J; bases not matched to a gene: 8. The CDR3 region is CASSERQGSNEQFF. The CDR3 DNA follows: TGTGCCAGTAGCGAGCGACAGGGGTCGAATGAGCAGTTCTTC.

V gene TRBV7-2 combines with J gene TRBJ2-5; 9 bases align to TRBD2. The V gene end was trimmed by 0 bases and the J gene end by 3 bases; junction bases not matched to a gene: 5. There are 16 residues in the CDR3. The germline gives CDR1 SGHTA, CDR2 FQGNSA. CDR3 sequence (DNA): TGTGCCAGCAGCTTAGCCGGGGGCGGGGGGGAAGAGACCCAGTACTTC. The encoded protein is CASSLAGGGGEETQYF.

V and J are TRBV5-8 and TRBJ2-2; D tentatively reads TRBD1 or TRBD2 (5 bases each). The ends were cut back, 1 base at V and 4 bases at J, with 17 bases in the middle. The length of the CDR3 is 17 residues. CDR1 is SGHTS and CDR2 is YDEGEE in the germline V gene. This chain's CDR3 is CASSLPRDGRSTGELFF. In nucleotides, the CDR3 is TGTGCCAGCAGCTTGCCGAGGGACGGGCGGTCCACCGGGGAGCTGTTTTTT.

Concerning this clone: A read error may produce the germline difference seen at one junction end. The CDR3 sequence: CASRPPGQGNEQYF. The CDR3 nucleotides read TGTGCCAGCAGGCCCCCGGGACAGGGGAACGAGCAGTACTTC. The genes are TRBV5-1 and TRBJ2-7, with 10 bases matching TRBD1. Germline loops: CDR1 SGHRS, CDR2 YFSETQ. The CDR3 is made up of 14 amino acids.

At least ten counts were recorded for this clone. This chain joins TRBV15 and TRBJ1-2; tentatively, D is TRBD1 (5 bases). V was clipped by 2 bases and J by 8 bases, with 21 bases between them. The CDR3 is 16 residues long. Germline CDR1 reads LNHNV; CDR2 reads YYDKDF (reference sequence). The CDR3 DNA is TGTGCCACCAGCAGATCCCGGGACCCTACTATTGGAGGCTACACCTTC. Encoded protein: CATSRSRDPTIGGYTF.

This sequence joins TRBV6-1 and TRBJ1-1; D uncertain. Trimming left V 3 bases short and J 1 base short, with 6 bases between. Germline V gene sequence: CDR1 MNHNS, CDR2 SASEGT. The CDR3 covers 13 residues. The CDR3 reads CASSDLRNTEAFF. CDR3 DNA sequence: TGTGCCAGCAGTGACCTGAGGAACACTGAAGCTTTCTTT.

The V and J genes are TRBV6-1 and TRBJ1-6, with D uncertain. Germline-derived CDR1 and CDR2 are MNHNS and SASEGT. This CDR3 contains 14 residues. Trimming took 5 bases from V and 4 from J, leaving 9 bases between them. The CDR3 nucleotides are TGTGCCAGCAGTCCGGTTAGATATAATTCACCCCTCCACTTT. It is translated as CASSPVRYNSPLHF.

This clone has at least ten counts. The J gene is TRBJ2-7, the V gene TRBV18; no clear D. This CDR3 spans 12 amino acids. V gave up 2 bases and J gave up 4 bases, with 6 bases separating them. Germline V gene sequence: CDR1 KGHSH, CDR2 LQKENI. As DNA, the CDR3 is TGTGCCAGCTCACCAGGAAATTACGAGCAGTACTTC. It translates to CASSPGNYEQYF.

For the CDR3, the DNA is TGTGCCACCAGCAGAGCTTTAGTAACGTCCCGCATTTACTATGGCTACACCTTC. This gives the protein CATSRALVTSRIYYGYTF. This chain uses TRBV15 with TRBJ1-2; unclear D gene. In germline, CDR1 is LNHNV, CDR2 YYDKDF (reference sequence). The CDR3 runs to 18 residues. Trimming pared 1 base from V and 3 bases from J, leaving 21 bases between.

The rearrangement joins TRBV4-3 to TRBJ1-2; D unclear. The ends were cut back, 0 bases at V and 5 bases at J, with 13 bases in the middle. Looked up from germline, CDR1 is LGHNA and CDR2 is YSLEER. The CDR3 has 15 residues. This CDR3 reads CASSQDWESRYGYTF. The CDR3 DNA reads TGCGCCAGCAGCCAAGACTGGGAAAGTCGGTATGGCTACACCTTC.

This clone was observed a single time. V is TRBV30 and J is TRBJ1-2; 7 bases agree with TRBD1. This CDR3 spans 13 amino acids. With 5 bases clipped from V and 2 bases from J, the junction kept 5 bases outside the gene matches. The V gene's germline CDR1 is GTSNPN and CDR2 SVGIG (reference sequence). The CDR3 bases are TGTGCCTGGGGGCCAGGGGGGAACTATGGCTACACCTTC. It codes for CAWGPGGNYGYTF.

This chain connects TRBV9 to TRBJ1-4; D gene unclear. Looked up from germline, CDR1 is SGDLS and CDR2 is YYNGEE. The ends were cut back, 0 bases at V and 2 bases at J, with 8 bases in the middle. The length of the CDR3 is 15 residues. In nucleotides, the CDR3 is TGTGCCAGCAGCGTAGGGAGAGCGACTAATGAAAAACTGTTTTTT. Translation: CASSVGRATNEKLFF.

This clone was recorded a few times. The chain is built from TRBV5-1 and TRBJ2-2; 14 nucleotides line up with TRBD2. With V trimmed by 4 bases and J by 2 bases, 7 bases remained unmatched. Per the germline V gene, CDR1 is SGHRS and CDR2 is YFSETQ. This CDR3 region has 18 residues. The CDR3 is CASSAAGLAGANTGELFF. The CDR3 bases are TGCGCCAGCAGCGCTGCGGGACTAGCGGGGGCTAACACCGGGGAGCTGTTTTTT.